This T cell receptor (beta chain) was captured in a study of cytomegalovirus exposure and HLA in healthy donors. Study context: A subsequent analysis reported that the approximately 120 validation repertoires were produced on the same platform that had also been used for the approximately 700 first-cohort repertoires.

Note on this clone: Its antigen is undetermined. Other DNA sequences in this sample translate to the same CDR3.

TCRdb's table, derived via immunoSEQ multiplex PCR, lists solely in-frame clones and lacks some. Here the sample spans some 110,000 clones, more than 75% being singletons. This CDR3 is built from 15 residues. V lost 0 bases, J lost 0 bases, and 10 bases lay in between. Germline loops: CDR1 SGHRS, CDR2 YFSETQ. Study outcomes and limitations: Cytomegalovirus-associated status was assigned to about 180 TCR beta chains. Despite most TCR sequences being rare, some public TCRs occurred in many donors.

The chain carries TRBV5-1 and TRBJ2-7; no clear D gene. This sequence originates from a man between 18 and 29 years old in good health and CMV-seronegative. The material sequenced was PBMCs. Here the CDR3 reads CASSLDPGSSYEQYF. The DNA of the CDR3 is TGCGCCAGCAGCTTGGACCCAGGTAGCTCCTACGAGCAGTACTTC.